These T cell receptor beta chains were read from a single sample in a study of shared clonotypes between healthy human individuals. Repertoires were generated with immunoSEQ multiplex PCR, while TCRdb's copy carries only in-frame clones and drops some. This sample has hundreds of thousands of clones, with approximately 96% found just once. Material: naive CD8+ T cells sorted from blood. Source of these receptors: a woman in her 30s in good health. CDR3s leave out the opening cysteine and the closing phenylalanine or tryptophan.

j_call,v_call,cdr3_aa
TRBJ1-2,TRBV5-6,ASSLREGYT
TRBJ2-7,TRBV5-1,ASSSRQSYEQY
TRBJ2-7,TRBV27,ASSLTPPSGMGEQY
TRBJ1-2,TRBV13,ASSSEGGLGYGYT
TRBJ2-7,TRBV12-5,ASGLSPLTNLRYEQY
TRBJ2-4,TRBV5-6,ASSLVGREAWGTKNIQY
TRBJ2-2,TRBV29-1,SVELWRGARTGELF
TRBJ2-7,TRBV5-6,ASTGGKASYEQY
TRBJ2-7,TRBV9,ASSVGGSPYEQY
TRBJ1-2,TRBV7-9,ASTKGGSGIGYT
NA,TRBV11-2,ASSLGSRGPMDEQY
TRBJ1-5,TRBV6-1,ATWGQRNQPQH
TRBJ2-3,TRBV7-9,ASSSSSDTQY
TRBJ1-5,TRBV6-1,ASSGPDRVSNQPQH
TRBJ2-4,TRBV28,ASSLSRGGKNIQY
TRBJ2-7,TRBV5-4,ASSFDRDAYEQY
TRBJ1-1,TRBV28,ASSYRLGGEAF
TRBJ2-7,TRBV6-5,ASSYSRYVYEQY
TRBJ1-5,TRBV15,ATSPSAGGFQPQH
TRBJ2-7,TRBV2,ASSPPGTGSYEQY
TRBJ2-1,TRBV9,ASSLLGDEQF
TRBJ2-7,TRBV6-6,ASSYSPGGDEQY
TRBJ1-4,TRBV7-8,ASSPGTGGWSTNEKLF
NA,TRBV7-9,ASSSGRTYEQY
NA,TRBV7-9,ASTPGGSYDEQY
TRBJ2-3,TRBV27,ASTRTGSTDTQY
TRBJ2-3,TRBV5-4,ASSKEGYTQY
TRBJ2-7,TRBV6-1,ASSIRGPGYEQY
TRBJ2-3,TRBV6-6,ASKSAEDTDTQY
TRBJ2-2,TRBV28,ASSVGHSPAGELF
NA,TRBV18,ASPDSYEQY
TRBJ2-7,TRBV28,ASRTASGSHEQY
TRBJ2-7,TRBV5-5,ASSLNTNDRMVATYEQY
TRBJ2-3,TRBV6-5,ASPEGGTQY
TRBJ2-1,TRBV27,ASSTGLFYEQF
TRBJ1-6,TRBV27,ASSDGTVWPLH
TRBJ1-5,TRBV19,ASSSPGGTGRDQPQH
TRBJ2-5,TRBV27,ATSIGPKQY